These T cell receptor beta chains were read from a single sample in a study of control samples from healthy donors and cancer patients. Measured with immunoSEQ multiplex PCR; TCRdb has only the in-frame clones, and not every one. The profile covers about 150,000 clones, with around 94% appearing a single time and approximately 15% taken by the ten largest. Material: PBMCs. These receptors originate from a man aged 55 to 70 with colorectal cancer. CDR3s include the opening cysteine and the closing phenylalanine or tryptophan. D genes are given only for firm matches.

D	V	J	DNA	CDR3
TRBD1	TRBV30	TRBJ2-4	TGTGCCTGGAGGGGACAGGGGGAGCCTCGGGCCAAAAACATTCAGTACTTC	CAWRGQGEPRAKNIQYF
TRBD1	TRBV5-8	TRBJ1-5	TGTGCCAGCGGGGACAGGGGACTTCAGCCCCAGCATTTT	CASGDRGLQPQHF
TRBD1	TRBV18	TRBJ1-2	TGTGCCAGCTCCCCGACAGGGGCCTATGGCTACACCTTC	CASSPTGAYGYTF
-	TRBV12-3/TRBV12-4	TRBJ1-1	TGTGCCAGCAGTTCTGACAGAGGAACTGAAGCTTTCTTT	CASSSDRGTEAFF
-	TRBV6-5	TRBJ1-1	TGTGCCAGCAGTTACGAGGCGGACACTGAAGCTTTCTTT	CASSYEADTEAFF
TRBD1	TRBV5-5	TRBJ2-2	TGTGCCAGCAGCTTAGGAACAGGGGTTGGCACCGGGGAGCTGTTTTTT	CASSLGTGVGTGELFF
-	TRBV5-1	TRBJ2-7	TGCGCCAGCAGCACAATTGGACAGCTGTACGAGCAGTACTTC	CASSTIGQLYEQYF
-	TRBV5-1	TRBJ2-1	TGCGCCAGCAGCTTCGGGCGGCAGGGAAATGAGCAGTTCTTC	CASSFGRQGNEQFF
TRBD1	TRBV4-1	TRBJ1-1	TGCGCCAGCAGCCAAAGCTTTGGATCAGACAGGGCCCCTGAAGCTTTCTTT	CASSQSFGSDRAPEAFF
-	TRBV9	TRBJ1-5	TGTGCCAGCAGTTTCAGCAATCAGCCCCAGCATTTT	CASSFSNQPQHF
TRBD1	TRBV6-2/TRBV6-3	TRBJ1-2	TGTGCCAGCAGTTACTCTGGACAGGACTATGGCTACACCTTC	CASSYSGQDYGYTF
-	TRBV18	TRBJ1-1	TGTGCCAGCTCAAGGGACGGGAACACTGAAGCTTTCTTT	CASSRDGNTEAFF
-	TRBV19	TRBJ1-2	TGTGCCAGTAGTATGAGTTACCTCTCACCCTATGGCTACACCTTC	CASSMSYLSPYGYTF
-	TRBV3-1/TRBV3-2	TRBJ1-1	TGTGCCAGCAGCCAAGAAGGAGTGACTAACACTGAAGCTTTCTTT	CASSQEGVTNTEAFF